This T cell receptor beta chain is from a study of blood T cells in healthy people across ages. For the second PCR, which ran for 7 to 11 cycles, a sample-barcoded 5' primer and a J-beta primer mix were used. TCRdb re-analysed the 5' RACE reads in MiXCR, keeping a single row per CDR3 protein. The sample lists just under 900,000 distinct CDR3 sequences, about 28% occurring once. Per-sample yields of isolated PBMCs were at least 6 million. The CDR3 has 15 amino acids. Looked up from germline, CDR1 is SEHNR and CDR2 is FQNEAQ (reference sequence). Unmatched junction bases numbered 12, after V lost 6 bases and J lost 6 bases.

The source is a woman older than 75 in good health. The chain combines TRBV7-9 with TRBJ2-3; 7 bases agree with TRBD1. Sequenced sample: blood. CDR3 sequence reads: CASSLDRVTADTQYF. As DNA, the CDR3 is TGTGCCAGCAGTCTTGACAGGGTCACAGCGGATACGCAGTATTTT.